The source of this TCR beta chain is a study of glioma-infiltrating T cells. The iRepertoire nested amplicon-rescue multiplex PCR amplified TCR alpha and beta CDR3s from RNA. TCRdb called the multiplex PCR reads again in MiXCR, with one record for every CDR3 protein. The sample records thousands of distinct CDR3 sequences, more than 25% being singletons. Germline V gene sequence: CDR1 MNHNY, CDR2 SVGAGI (reference sequence). The CDR3 is 17 residues long. A remark on this clonotype: The junction and the germline gene differ at one end; a read error may be behind it.

The sequencing sample was made of glioma tissue, nonneoplastic brain tissue, or PBMCs (not recorded which). The clonotype originates from a human donor with low-grade glioma or glioblastoma, undergoing nonglioma brain surgery, or in good health (not recorded which). The V gene is TRBV6-6, the J gene TRBJ2-2; 8 bases map to TRBD1. CDR3 sequence: CASSYSIRQGNTGEQFF. In DNA form, the CDR3 reads TGTGCCAGCAGTTATTCAATCAGACAGGGGAACACCGGGGAGCAGTTTTTT.